This T cell receptor beta chain comes out of a study of metastatic and nonmetastatic thyroid tumors. Looked up from germline, CDR1 is MNHEY and CDR2 is SMNVEV (reference sequence). The CDR3 totals 15 residues. V trimming: 6 bases; J trimming: 4 bases; junction bases outside the gene matches: 10. Not a single patient had been given any form of treatment at any point before undergoing thyroid surgery. By share of the sample, this clone is medium-sized. TCRdb re-called clones from the PCR reads using MiXCR. The sample has 20,000 to 30,000 clones; about 26% are singletons. This rearrangement joins TRBV27 to TRBJ1-2, with 8 bases identical to TRBD1. The source is a female donor with papillary thyroid cancer or a benign thyroid nodule (not recorded which). Some clones in this sample may be carry-over from other donors' samples. The sequencing input was blood. CDR3 sequence: CASSRIGQGAYGYTF. CDR3 sequence (DNA): TGTGCCAGCAGCCGAATAGGACAGGGTGCCTATGGCTACACCTTC.